A single sample is the source of the 20 T cell receptor beta chains below, sequenced in a study of beta chain features in type 1 diabetes. The whole isolated RNA underwent reverse transcription, so sequencing captured expressed TCRB transcripts. The data were produced by immunoSEQ multiplex PCR, yet TCRdb's version contains in-frame clones alone and is incomplete. The sample yields about 180,000 clones, approximately 13% seen once. The sample consisted of central memory CD4+ T cells from blood. The receptors were gathered from a woman aged 18-35 years in good health.

This clone was counted a few times. This chain joins TRBV29-1 and TRBJ1-1, with no clear D. This CDR3 is built from 10 residues. V dropped 4 bases and J dropped 2 bases, with 2 bases sitting between them. CDR1 and CDR2 from the germline V gene are SQVTM and ANQGSEA. CDR3 bases: TGCAGCGTTGCTAACACTGAAGCTTTCTTT. This sequence encodes CSVANTEAFF. Supplemented by reference TRBV29-1 and TRBJ1-1, the full variable domain reads SAVISQKPSRDICQRGTSLTIQCQVDSQVTMMFWYRQQPGQSLTLIATANQGSEATYESGFVIDKFPISRPNLTFSTLTVSNMSPEDSSIYLCSVANTEAFFGQGTRLTVV.

This clone has more than one count but fewer than ten. The rearrangement uses TRBV18 and TRBJ2-1; 8 bases agree with TRBD2. Germline-derived CDR1 and CDR2 are KGHSH and LQKENI. The CDR3 totals 16 residues. The trim removed 5 bases at V and 9 bases at J, leaving 15 bases unmatched. The CDR3 spells CASSSLAGSPPGEQFF. In nucleotides, the CDR3 is TGTGCCAGCTCATCGTTAGCGGGATCCCCCCCCGGTGAGCAGTTCTTC.

The chain joins TRBV7-2 to TRBJ2-5; D uncertain. This CDR3 is built from 14 residues. CDR1 and CDR2 from the germline V gene are SGHTA and FQGNSA. V dropped 5 bases and J dropped 5 bases, with 15 bases sitting between them. CDR3 coding DNA: TGTGCCAGCAGCCCATCGAGCCCAACCGAGACCCAGTACTTC. Amino acids: CASSPSSPTETQYF.

In its sample, this clone was seen a few times. The rearrangement uses TRBV15 and TRBJ2-6; possible D gene TRBD1, 5 bases. Germline V lookup: CDR1 LNHNV, CDR2 YYDKDF (reference sequence). This CDR3 has 15 amino acids. The V end lost 2 bases, the J end lost 2 bases, and 7 bases lay between the germline ends. CDR3 residues: CATSRQGPGANVLTF. In DNA form, the CDR3 reads TGTGCCACCAGCAGACAGGGCCCTGGGGCCAACGTCCTGACTTTC.

The V gene is TRBV13, the J gene TRBJ2-6; a weak D match, TRBD1 (5 bases). The CDR3 has 17 amino acids. Germline CDR1 PRHDT, CDR2 FYEKMQ (reference sequence). Trimming took off 4 bases at V and 4 bases at J, with 17 bases between the two ends. This chain's CDR3 is CASSSTVDRAGANVLTF. In nucleotides, the CDR3 is TGTGCCAGCAGCTCGACCGTTGACAGAGCCGGGGCCAACGTCCTGACTTTC.

The rearrangement links TRBV5-1 to TRBJ2-7; 8 nucleotides align to TRBD1. Germline CDR1 is SGHRS and CDR2 is YFSETQ. With V trimmed by 6 bases and J by 5 bases, 10 bases remained unmatched. This CDR3 has 14 amino acids. In DNA form, the CDR3 reads TGCGCCAGCAACCTTTGGACAGGGACGAACGAGCAGTACTTC. This sequence encodes CASNLWTGTNEQYF.

This clone showed up just a few times. The V gene is TRBV5-1, the J gene TRBJ2-5, with 13 bases matching TRBD2. The CDR3 spans 15 residues. The germline CDR1 and CDR2 sequences are SGHRS and YFSETQ. J lost 4 bases, V lost 4 bases, and 4 bases had no gene match. For the CDR3, the DNA is TGCGCCAGCAGCACGGGACTAGCGGGACGAGAGACCCAGTACTTC. Its protein product is CASSTGLAGRETQYF.

Only a few counts were recorded for this clone. The J gene is TRBJ2-7, the V gene TRBV29-1, with D tentatively TRBD2 (5 bases). This CDR3 has 14 residues. Trimming removed 3 bases at V and 4 bases at J, with 16 bases between. Germline V gene data show CDR1 as SQVTM and CDR2 as ANQGSEA. The DNA of the CDR3 is TGCAGCGTTGATCCAGGCACCTCGGGGTACGAGCAGTACTTC. Translating gives CSVDPGTSGYEQYF.

This clone was detected only a few times. This CDR3 is also generated by other DNA sequences in the sample. The J gene is TRBJ2-7, the V gene TRBV9; no reliable D call. The V end was cut by 0 bases, the J end by 3 bases, with 10 bases between. The CDR3 runs 14 residues. The germline V gene has CDR1 SGDLS and CDR2 YYNGEE. CDR3 residues: CASSVGGENYEQYF. In nucleotides, the CDR3 is TGTGCCAGCAGCGTAGGTGGAGAGAACTACGAGCAGTACTTC.

This clone has a handful of counts. The V and J genes are TRBV6-5 and TRBJ1-5; D not resolved. The CDR3 consists of 13 residues. V was cut by 7 bases and J by 0 bases, with 7 bases left in between. Germline V CDR1 and CDR2: MNHEY, SVGAGI. The CDR3 region has the DNA TGTGCCAGCATACAGACTAGCAATCAGCCCCAGCATTTT. Amino acids: CASIQTSNQPQHF.

There are a few counts of this clone. The chain links TRBV25-1 to TRBJ1-1; tentatively, D is TRBD1 (5 bases). Germline CDR1 is MGHDK and CDR2 is SYGVNS. The CDR3 extends over 15 amino acids. The ends were cut back, 1 base at V and 1 base at J, with 10 bases in the middle. This chain's CDR3 is CASSEWGDQNTEAFF. CDR3 DNA: TGTGCCAGCAGTGAATGGGGGGATCAGAACACTGAAGCTTTCTTT.

In its sample, this clone was seen a few times. This chain uses TRBV28 with TRBJ1-4; 9 nucleotides line up with TRBD1. With V trimmed by 6 bases and J by 7 bases, 9 bases remained unmatched. From germline, CDR1 is MDHEN and CDR2 SYDVKM. The CDR3 sequence is 15 residues long. The CDR3 loop is CASRSDRGSGEKLFF. The CDR3 DNA follows: TGTGCCAGCAGATCGGACAGGGGTTCGGGTGAAAAACTGTTTTTT.

V and J are TRBV7-6 and TRBJ1-3; perhaps TRBD1 as D (5 bases). Trimming stripped 1 base from V and 2 bases from J, with 12 bases between. Germline assignment: CDR1 SGHVS and CDR2 FNYEAQ. The CDR3 loop spans 16 amino acids. The DNA of the CDR3 is TGTGCCAGCAGCTTAGTGTCAGACAGAGCTGGAAACACCATATATTTT. Its protein is CASSLVSDRAGNTIYF.

This clone occurred a few times. The chain links TRBV29-1 to TRBJ2-3; 7 positions agree with TRBD2. Unmatched junction bases numbered 2, after V lost 4 bases and J lost 1 base. Germline V gives CDR1 SQVTM, CDR2 ANQGSEA. There are 13 residues in the CDR3. The CDR3 spells CSVAGGGTDTQYF. DNA for the CDR3: TGCAGCGTTGCGGGGGGAGGCACAGATACGCAGTATTTT.

J is TRBJ2-1 and V is TRBV4-3, with D possibly matching TRBD2 (5 bases). The V gene's germline CDR1 is LGHNA and CDR2 YSLEER. The CDR3 is made up of 16 amino acids. V lost 1 base and J lost 0, with 10 bases in between. This chain's CDR3 is CASSQARGSSYNEQFF. The CDR3, as DNA: TGCGCCAGCAGCCAAGCGCGTGGGAGCTCCTACAATGAGCAGTTCTTC.

This clone was counted between two and nine times. V gene TRBV6-4 combines with J gene TRBJ2-1; 9 nucleotides agree with TRBD2. Germline trimming cut 2 bases from V and 6 bases from J; bases unmatched to any gene: 8. The CDR3 contains 16 residues. CDR1 and CDR2 from the germline V gene are MRHNA and SNTAGT. The CDR3 nucleotides are TGTGCCAGCAGTGACGCGGGGGGGAGGGCCAGCAATGAGCAGTTCTTC. Its protein is CASSDAGGRASNEQFF.

V is TRBV9 and J is TRBJ1-3; D not resolved. The V end was cut by 1 base, the J end by 1 base, with 12 bases between. The CDR3 is made up of 16 amino acids. CDR1 and CDR2 (germline): SGDLS, YYNGEE. This CDR3 reads CASSVTDGDSGNTIYF. The CDR3 DNA reads as TGTGCCAGCAGCGTAACCGACGGGGATTCTGGAAACACCATATATTTT.

This clone was seen only a few times. V gene TRBV19 combines with J gene TRBJ2-4; 7 bases are shared with TRBD1. There are 14 residues in the CDR3. CDR1 is LNHDA, CDR2 SQIVND, per germline (reference sequence). Germline trimming cut 4 bases from V and 6 bases from J; bases unmatched to any gene: 6. The CDR3 reads CASSTHNRGNIQYF. The CDR3 DNA reads as TGTGCCAGTAGTACCCATAACAGGGGAAACATTCAGTACTTC.

The V and J genes are TRBV9 and TRBJ2-1, with 15 bases fitting TRBD2. The CDR3 has 15 residues. Germline V gene data show CDR1 as SGDLS and CDR2 as YYNGEE. V gave up 3 bases and J gave up 8 bases; unmatched junction bases: 3. The DNA for the CDR3 is TGTGCCAGCAGCGCCGGGACTAGCGGGAGGTATGAGCAGTTCTTC. It codes for CASSAGTSGRYEQFF.

V usage is TRBV7-2 and J usage is TRBJ1-1, with 12 bases aligning to TRBD1. This CDR3 comprises 19 residues. J was trimmed by 7 bases and V by 4 bases; bases with no gene match: 19. Germline loops: CDR1 SGHTA, CDR2 FQGNSA. In DNA form, the CDR3 reads TGTGCCAGCAGCTACTCCATCGGAGCTCCGGGACAGGGGGCATATGAAGCTTTCTTT. Translating gives CASSYSIGAPGQGAYEAFF.